The 6 T cell receptor beta chains below were found in one sample sequenced in a study of OX40 agonist ivuxolimab in advanced cancers. Produced via immunoSEQ multiplex PCR; TCRdb's table is partial and in-frame only. The table records fewer than 75,000 clones, over 80% of them present only once. The source material was CD4+ or CD8+ T cells sorted from blood, sampled in a trial of the OX40 agonist ivuxolimab. The source of these receptors is an adult with an advanced solid tumor such as melanoma, head and neck, liver or kidney cancer.

The chain uses TRBV5-1 and TRBJ2-1; TRBD2 aligns across 8 bases. Germline V lookup: CDR1 SGHRS, CDR2 YFSETQ. The J segment lost 6 bases and the V segment lost 3 bases, leaving 8 bases of the junction unmatched. This CDR3 is built from 15 residues. The CDR3 reads CASSSAGGPGNEQFF. The CDR3 coding sequence is TGCGCCAGCAGCTCCGCGGGGGGCCCAGGCAATGAGCAGTTCTTC.

This rearrangement joins TRBV19 to TRBJ1-5; no firm D call. The CDR3 contains 14 residues. CDR1 and CDR2 from the germline V gene are LNHDA and SQIVND (reference sequence). V was cut by 1 base and J by 3 bases, with 7 bases left in between. The CDR3 sequence is CASSIGSYNQPQHF. As DNA, the CDR3 is TGTGCCAGTAGTATAGGCAGTTACAATCAGCCCCAGCATTTT.

The rearrangement links TRBV11-1 to TRBJ2-1; 10 bases are a match to TRBD2. Germline-derived CDR1 and CDR2 are SGHAT and FQDESV (reference sequence). The CDR3 is 15 residues long. V shed 2 bases, J shed 7 bases, and the junction held 5 bases outside the gene matches. CDR3 region: CASSLSGGAGNEQFF. CDR3 sequence (DNA): TGTGCCAGCAGCTTAAGCGGGGGGGCCGGGAATGAGCAGTTCTTC.

This chain joins TRBV7-9 and TRBJ2-2, with 8 positions matching TRBD2. The germline gives CDR1 SEHNR, CDR2 FQNEAQ (reference sequence). Trimming at V came to 6 bases and at J to 9 bases, leaving 9 bases not matched to a gene. The CDR3 is 14 residues long. The DNA for the CDR3 is TGTGCCAGCAGTCTAGCGGGTAACCACCGGGAGCTGTTTTTT. Protein: CASSLAGNHRELFF.

The gene calls are TRBV7-3 and TRBJ2-7; TRBD1 matches 8 bases. V lost 5 bases and J lost 10; bases outside the gene matches: 10. The germline gives CDR1 SGHTA, CDR2 FQGTGA. CDR3 length: 13 amino acids. The CDR3 DNA sequence: TGTGCCAGCAGCGATGGACAGGGCGAACGCCAGTACTTC. This codes for CASSDGQGERQYF.

The rearrangement links TRBV4-1 to TRBJ2-1; 7 bases agree with TRBD2. This CDR3 region has 16 residues. CDR1 is MGHRA and CDR2 is YSYEKL in the germline V gene. Trimming removed 1 base from V and 6 bases from J; junction bases left unmatched: 9. CDR3 loop: CASSQGGGLGGNEQFF. The DNA of the CDR3 is TGCGCCAGCAGCCAAGGGGGGGGATTAGGAGGCAATGAGCAGTTCTTC.